This T cell receptor (beta chain) was sequenced for a study of T cells in Graves' hyperthyroidism and ophthalmopathy. About this clonotype itself: Its antigen is as yet unknown.

General observations from the study: A model built on 13 V-J features separated ophthalmopathy from stable hyperthyroidism.

TCR beta CDR3 region amplification was performed from RNA transcripts. The TCR CDR3 was amplified in a first-round RT-PCR using the HTBI primer set. From the multiplex PCR reads, TCRdb called clonotypes with MiXCR, one entry per CDR3 protein. The data show hundreds of thousands of distinct CDR3 sequences, roughly 37% seen once. Germline values: CDR1 SGHRS, CDR2 YFSETQ. V was cut by 0 bases and J by 2 bases, with 8 bases left in between. This CDR3 contains 15 residues. No progression to ophthalmopathy during 18 months of follow-up defined stable disease. Subjects aged 18 to 65 presented with newly diagnosed hyperthyroidism of less than 2 months' duration. Uncontrolled infection, other autoimmune disease, pregnancy or lactation excluded patients.

The sequence was obtained from a man aged 18-30 years with Graves' hyperthyroidism. Sample: blood. This sequence joins TRBV5-1 and TRBJ1-4; D unresolved. CDR3 residues: CASSLEGYTNEKLFF. The CDR3 coding sequence is TGCGCCAGCAGCTTGGAAGGGTACACTAATGAAAAACTGTTTTTT.